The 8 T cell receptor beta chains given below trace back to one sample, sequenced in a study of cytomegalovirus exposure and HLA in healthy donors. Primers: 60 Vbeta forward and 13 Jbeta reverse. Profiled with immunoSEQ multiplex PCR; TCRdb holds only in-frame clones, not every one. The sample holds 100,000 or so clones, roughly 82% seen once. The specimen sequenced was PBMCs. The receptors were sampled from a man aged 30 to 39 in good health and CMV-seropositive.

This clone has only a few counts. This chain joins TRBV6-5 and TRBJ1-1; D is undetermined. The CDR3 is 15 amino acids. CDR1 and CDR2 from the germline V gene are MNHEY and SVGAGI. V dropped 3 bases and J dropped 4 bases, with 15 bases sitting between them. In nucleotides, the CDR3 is TGTGCCAGCAGTTATCTAGGGAGTGGGCGCACTGAAGCTTTCTTT. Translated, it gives CASSYLGSGRTEAFF.

The CDR3 DNA is TGTGCCATCAAAGACCGACAGGCCCCAGGCGATACGCAGTATTTT. It yields the protein CAIKDRQAPGDTQYF. This rearrangement joins TRBV10-3 to TRBJ2-3; D is possibly TRBD1 (6 bases). From germline, CDR1 is ENHRY and CDR2 SYGVKD. The CDR3 extends over 15 amino acids. V lost 7 bases and J 6 bases, leaving 20 bases between the germline ends.

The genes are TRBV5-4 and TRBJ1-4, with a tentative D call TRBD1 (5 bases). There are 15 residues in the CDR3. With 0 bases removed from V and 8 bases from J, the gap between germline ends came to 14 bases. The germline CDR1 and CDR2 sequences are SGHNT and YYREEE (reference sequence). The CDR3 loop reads CASSLGGAREEKLFF. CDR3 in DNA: TGTGCCAGCAGCTTGGGAGGGGCCCGGGAGGAAAAACTGTTTTTT.

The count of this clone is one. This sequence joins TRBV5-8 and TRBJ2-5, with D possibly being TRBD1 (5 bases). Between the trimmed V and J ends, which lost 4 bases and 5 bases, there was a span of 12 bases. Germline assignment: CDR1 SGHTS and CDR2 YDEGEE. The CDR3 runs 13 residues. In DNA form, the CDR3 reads TGTGCCAGCAGCCCCTGGGGCGGCGAGACCCAGTACTTC. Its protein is CASSPWGGETQYF.

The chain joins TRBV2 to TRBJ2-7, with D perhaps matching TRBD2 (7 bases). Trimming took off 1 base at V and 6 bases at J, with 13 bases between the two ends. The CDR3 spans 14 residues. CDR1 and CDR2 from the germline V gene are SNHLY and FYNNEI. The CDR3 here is CASSEVRGASEQYF. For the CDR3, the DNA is TGTGCCAGCAGTGAAGTTCGGGGGGCCTCCGAGCAGTACTTC.

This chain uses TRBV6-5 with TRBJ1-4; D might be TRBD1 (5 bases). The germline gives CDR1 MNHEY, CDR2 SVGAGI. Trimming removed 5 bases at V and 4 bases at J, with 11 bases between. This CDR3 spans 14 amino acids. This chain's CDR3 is CASSPTAYNEKLFF. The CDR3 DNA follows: TGTGCCAGCAGTCCGACAGCTTATAATGAAAAACTGTTTTTT.

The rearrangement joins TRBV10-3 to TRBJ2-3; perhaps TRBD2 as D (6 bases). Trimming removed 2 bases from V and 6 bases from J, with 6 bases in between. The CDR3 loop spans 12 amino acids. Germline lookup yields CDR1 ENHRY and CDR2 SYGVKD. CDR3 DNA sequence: TGTGCCATCAGTGAGGCGGGGGATACGCAGTATTTT. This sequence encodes CAISEAGDTQYF.

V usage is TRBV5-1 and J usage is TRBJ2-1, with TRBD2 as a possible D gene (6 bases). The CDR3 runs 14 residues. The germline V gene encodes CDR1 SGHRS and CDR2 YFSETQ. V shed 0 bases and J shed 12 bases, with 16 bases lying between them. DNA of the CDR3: TGCGCCAGCAGCTTGGAAGCGGGCCCTCAGGGGCAGTTCTTC. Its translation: CASSLEAGPQGQFF.